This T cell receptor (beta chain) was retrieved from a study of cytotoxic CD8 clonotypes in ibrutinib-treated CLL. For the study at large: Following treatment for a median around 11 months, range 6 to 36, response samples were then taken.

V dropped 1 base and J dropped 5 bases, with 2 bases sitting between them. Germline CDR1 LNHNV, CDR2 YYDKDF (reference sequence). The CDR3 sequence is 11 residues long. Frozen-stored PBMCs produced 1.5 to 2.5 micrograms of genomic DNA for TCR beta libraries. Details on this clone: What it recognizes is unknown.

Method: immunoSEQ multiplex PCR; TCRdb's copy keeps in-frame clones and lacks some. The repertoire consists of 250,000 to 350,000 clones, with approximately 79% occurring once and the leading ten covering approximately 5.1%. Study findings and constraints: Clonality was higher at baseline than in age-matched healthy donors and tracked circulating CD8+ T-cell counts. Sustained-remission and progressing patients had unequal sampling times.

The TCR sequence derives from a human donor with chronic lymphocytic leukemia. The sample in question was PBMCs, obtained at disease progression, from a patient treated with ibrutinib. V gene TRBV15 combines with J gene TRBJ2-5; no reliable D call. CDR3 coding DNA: TGTGCCACCAGCAGAGCTGAGACCCAGTACTTC. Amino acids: CATSRAETQYF.